This TCR beta chain came from a study of T cell responses to AZD1222 COVID-19 vaccine. Points from the study as a whole: Unmutated variant regions are reportedly targeted by nearly half of spike-specific TCRs.

Germline V gene sequence: CDR1 SSHAT, CDR2 FNYEAQ (reference sequence). The CDR3 has 15 residues. Produced via immunoSEQ multiplex PCR; TCRdb's table is partial and in-frame only. The sample carries 90,000 to 120,000 clones, 85% to 90% recorded once. A note on this clone: What it binds is unknown. One end of the junction fails to match germline, which may point to a read error.

The sequence was collected from an adult in good health. Sequencing was performed on peripheral blood, taken on day 0 of AZD1222 vaccination. The genes are TRBV7-7 and TRBJ2-5; possible D gene TRBD2, 6 bases. The CDR3 protein is CASSPLGGSQETQYF. For the CDR3, the DNA is TGTGCTAGCAGCCCCCTCGGGGGATCCCAAGAGACCCAGTACTTC. Using reference TRBV7-7 and TRBJ2-5 for the parts outside the CDR3, the full variable domain is GAGVSQSPRYKVTKRGQDVTLRCDPISSHATLYWYQQALGQGPEFLTYFNYEAQPDKSGLPSDRFSAERPEGSISTLTIQRTEQRDSAMYRCASSPLGGSQETQYFGPGTRLLVL.